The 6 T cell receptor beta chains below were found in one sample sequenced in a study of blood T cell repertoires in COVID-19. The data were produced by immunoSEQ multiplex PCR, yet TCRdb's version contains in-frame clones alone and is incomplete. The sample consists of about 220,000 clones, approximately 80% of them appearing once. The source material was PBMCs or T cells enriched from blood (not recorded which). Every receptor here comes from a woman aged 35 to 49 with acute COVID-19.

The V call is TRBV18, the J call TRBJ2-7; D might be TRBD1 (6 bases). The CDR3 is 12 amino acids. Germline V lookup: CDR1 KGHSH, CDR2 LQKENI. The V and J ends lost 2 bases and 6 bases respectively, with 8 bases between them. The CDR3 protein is CASSPKGGEQYF. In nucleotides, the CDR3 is TGTGCCAGCTCACCAAAAGGGGGCGAGCAGTACTTC.

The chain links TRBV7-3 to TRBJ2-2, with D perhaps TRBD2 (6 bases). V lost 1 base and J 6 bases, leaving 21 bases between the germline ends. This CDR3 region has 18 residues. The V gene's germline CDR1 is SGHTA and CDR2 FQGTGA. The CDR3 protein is CASSLMLGGTAGPGELFF. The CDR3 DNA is TGTGCCAGCAGCTTAATGCTTGGTGGGACTGCCGGACCCGGGGAGCTGTTTTTT.

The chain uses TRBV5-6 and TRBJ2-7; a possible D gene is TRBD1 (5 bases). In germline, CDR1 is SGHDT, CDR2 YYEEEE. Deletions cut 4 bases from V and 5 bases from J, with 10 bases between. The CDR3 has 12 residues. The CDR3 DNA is TGTGCCAGCAGCCATCAGGGCCACGAGCAGTACTTC. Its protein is CASSHQGHEQYF. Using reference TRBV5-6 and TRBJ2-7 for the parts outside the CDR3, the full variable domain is DAGVTQSPTHLIKTRGQQVTLRCSPKSGHDTVSWYQQALGQGPQFIFQYYEEEERQRGNFPDRFSGHQFPNYSSELNVNALLLGDSALYLCASSHQGHEQYFGPGTRLTVT.

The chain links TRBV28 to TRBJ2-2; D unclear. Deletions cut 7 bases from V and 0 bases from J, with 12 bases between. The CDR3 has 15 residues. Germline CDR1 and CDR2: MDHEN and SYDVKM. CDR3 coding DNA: TGTGCCAGCATAGGTGGCGGCGCGAACACCGGGGAGCTGTTTTTT. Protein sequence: CASIGGGANTGELFF.

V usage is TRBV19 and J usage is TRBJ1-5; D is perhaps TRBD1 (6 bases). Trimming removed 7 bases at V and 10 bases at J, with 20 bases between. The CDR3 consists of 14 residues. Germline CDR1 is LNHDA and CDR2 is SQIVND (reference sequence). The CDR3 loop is CASTTGREVKPQHF. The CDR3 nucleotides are TGTGCCAGTACTACAGGGAGGGAGGTGAAACCCCAGCATTTT.

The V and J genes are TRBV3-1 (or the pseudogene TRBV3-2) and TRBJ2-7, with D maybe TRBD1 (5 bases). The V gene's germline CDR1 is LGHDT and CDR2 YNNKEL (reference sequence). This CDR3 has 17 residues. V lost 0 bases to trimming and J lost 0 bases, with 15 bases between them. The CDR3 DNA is TGTGCCAGCAGCCAAGACAGATCTGGGGCGGTCTCCTACGAGCAGTACTTC. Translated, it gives CASSQDRSGAVSYEQYF.